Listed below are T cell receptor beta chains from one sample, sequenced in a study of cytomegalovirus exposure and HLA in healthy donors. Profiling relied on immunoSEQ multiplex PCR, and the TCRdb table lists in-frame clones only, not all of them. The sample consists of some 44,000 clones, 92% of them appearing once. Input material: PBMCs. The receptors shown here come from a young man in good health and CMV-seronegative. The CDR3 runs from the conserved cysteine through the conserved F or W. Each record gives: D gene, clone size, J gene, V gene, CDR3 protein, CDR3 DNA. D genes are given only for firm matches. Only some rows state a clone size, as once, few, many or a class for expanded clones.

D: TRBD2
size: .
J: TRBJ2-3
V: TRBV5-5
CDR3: CASSSGLAGGPGTDTQYF
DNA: TGTGCCAGCAGCTCGGGACTAGCGGGAGGGCCGGGCACAGATACGCAGTATTTT

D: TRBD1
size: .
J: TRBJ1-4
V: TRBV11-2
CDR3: CASSPWTGLEKLFF
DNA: TGTGCCAGCAGCCCCTGGACAGGGCTTGAAAAACTGTTTTTT

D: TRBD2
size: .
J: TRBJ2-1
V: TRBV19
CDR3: CASSMRAGGPSYNEQFF
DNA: TGTGCCAGTAGTATGCGGGCGGGGGGGCCTTCCTACAATGAGCAGTTCTTC

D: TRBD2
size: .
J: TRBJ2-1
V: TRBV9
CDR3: CASSGPGLAGAYNEQFF
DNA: TGTGCCAGCAGCGGGCCAGGACTAGCGGGGGCCTACAATGAGCAGTTCTTC

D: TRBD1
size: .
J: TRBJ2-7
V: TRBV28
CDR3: CASSLWTGERDEQYF
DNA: TGTGCCAGCAGTTTATGGACAGGGGAGCGGGACGAGCAGTACTTC

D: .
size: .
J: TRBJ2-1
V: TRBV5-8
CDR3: CASSFTGFYNEQFF
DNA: TGTGCCAGCAGCTTTACAGGGTTCTACAATGAGCAGTTCTTC

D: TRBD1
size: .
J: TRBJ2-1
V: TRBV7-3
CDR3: CASSDTGGPYNEQFF
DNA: TGTGCCAGCAGCGATACAGGGGGGCCCTACAATGAGCAGTTCTTC

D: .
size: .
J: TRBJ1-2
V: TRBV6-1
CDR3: CASSETGQVSIYGYTF
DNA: TGTGCCAGCAGTGAAACCGGCCAGGTTTCGATCTATGGCTACACCTTC

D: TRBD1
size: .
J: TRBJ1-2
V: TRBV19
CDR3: CASGGQENYGYTF
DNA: TGTGCCAGTGGAGGACAGGAGAACTATGGCTACACCTTC

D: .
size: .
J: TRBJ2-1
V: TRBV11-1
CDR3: CASSLAPTGNVDEQFF
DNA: TGTGCCAGCAGCTTAGCGCCGACAGGCAATGTGGATGAGCAGTTCTTC

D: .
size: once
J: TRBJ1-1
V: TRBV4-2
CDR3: CASSPEDRPNTEAFF
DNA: TGTGCCAGCAGCCCCGAGGATCGACCGAACACTGAAGCTTTCTTT

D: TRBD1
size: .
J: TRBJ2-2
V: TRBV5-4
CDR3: CASSLGQGTGELFF
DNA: TGTGCCAGCAGCTTGGGACAGGGGACCGGGGAGCTGTTTTTT

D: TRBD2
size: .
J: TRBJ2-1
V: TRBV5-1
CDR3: CASSLAGIAGGSYNEQFF
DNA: TGCGCCAGCAGCTTGGCCGGGATTGCGGGAGGTTCCTACAATGAGCAGTTCTTC

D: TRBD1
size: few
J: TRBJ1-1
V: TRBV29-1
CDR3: CSVEVMDREAFF
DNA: TGCAGCGTTGAAGTGATGGACAGGGAAGCTTTCTTT

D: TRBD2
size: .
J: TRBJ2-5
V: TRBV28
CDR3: CASSLSQIAGGETQYF
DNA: TGTGCCAGCAGTTTAAGCCAAATTGCGGGAGGAGAGACCCAGTACTTC

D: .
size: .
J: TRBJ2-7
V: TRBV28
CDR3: CASGTRHYEQYF
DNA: TGTGCCAGCGGGACACGACACTACGAGCAGTACTTC

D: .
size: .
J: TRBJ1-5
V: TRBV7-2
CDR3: CASSLQGNQPQHF
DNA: TGTGCCAGCAGCCTCCAGGGGAATCAGCCCCAGCATTTT

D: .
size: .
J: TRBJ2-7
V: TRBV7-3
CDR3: CASSLTQGGYEQYF
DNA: TGTGCCAGCAGCTTAACACAGGGTGGTTACGAGCAGTACTTC

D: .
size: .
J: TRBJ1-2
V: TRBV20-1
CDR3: CSASTDYGYTF
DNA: TGCAGTGCTAGTACAGACTATGGCTACACCTTC

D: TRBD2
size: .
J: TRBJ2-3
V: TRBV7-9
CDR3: CASSSGLAGSMNPRDTQYF
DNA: TGTGCCAGCAGCTCGGGACTAGCGGGATCTATGAATCCCCGAGATACGCAGTATTTT

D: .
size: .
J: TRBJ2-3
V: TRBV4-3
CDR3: CASSSVGGGTDTQYF
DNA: TGCGCCAGCAGCAGTGTAGGGGGGGGCACAGATACGCAGTATTTT

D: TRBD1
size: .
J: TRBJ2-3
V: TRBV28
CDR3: CASSYGTGATDTQYF
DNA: TGTGCCAGCAGTTACGGGACAGGGGCCACAGATACGCAGTATTTT

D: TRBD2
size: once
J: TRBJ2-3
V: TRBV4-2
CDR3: CASSQAELAGGLITDTQYF
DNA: TGTGCCAGCAGCCAAGCGGAACTAGCGGGGGGACTAATCACAGATACGCAGTATTTT

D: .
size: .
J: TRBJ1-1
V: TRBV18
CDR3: CASSMTDSDDTEAFF
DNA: TGTGCCAGCTCAATGACCGACTCAGACGACACTGAAGCTTTCTTT

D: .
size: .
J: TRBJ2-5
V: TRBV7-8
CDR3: CASSSRGVETQYF
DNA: TGTGCCAGCAGCTCCAGGGGGGTAGAGACCCAGTACTTC

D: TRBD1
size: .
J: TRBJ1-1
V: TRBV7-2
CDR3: CASSLARGTGEGKAFF
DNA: TGTGCCAGCAGCTTAGCCCGCGGGACAGGGGAAGGCAAAGCTTTCTTT

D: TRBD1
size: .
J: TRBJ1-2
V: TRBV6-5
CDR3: CASSAGGFGYTF
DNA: TGTGCCAGCAGCGCAGGGGGCTTTGGCTACACCTTC

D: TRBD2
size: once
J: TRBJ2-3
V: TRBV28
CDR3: CASRGLAGVSTDTQYF
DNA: TGTGCCAGCAGGGGACTAGCGGGAGTAAGCACAGATACGCAGTATTTT

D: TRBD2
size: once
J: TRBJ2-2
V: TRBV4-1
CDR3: CASSHPRGAGGPGELFF
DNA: TGCGCCAGCAGCCACCCCCGGGGAGCGGGGGGCCCCGGGGAGCTGTTTTTT

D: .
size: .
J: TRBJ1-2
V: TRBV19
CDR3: CASSIPVQVGGYTF
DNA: TGTGCCAGTAGTATCCCGGTGCAGGTTGGTGGCTACACCTTC

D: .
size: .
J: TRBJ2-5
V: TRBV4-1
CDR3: CASSQGRGQETQYF
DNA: TGCGCCAGCAGCCAAGGGAGGGGACAAGAGACCCAGTACTTC

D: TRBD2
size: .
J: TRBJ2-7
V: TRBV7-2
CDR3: CASSLSGATYEQYF
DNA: TGTGCCAGCAGCTTAAGCGGGGCCACCTACGAGCAGTACTTC

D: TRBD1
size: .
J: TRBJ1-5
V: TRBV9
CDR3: CASSVGGGPNQPQHF
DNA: TGTGCCAGCAGCGTAGGAGGGGGCCCAAATCAGCCCCAGCATTTT

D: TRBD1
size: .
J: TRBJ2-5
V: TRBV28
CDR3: CASSTPGTGGRETQYF
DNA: TGTGCCAGCAGTACCCCCGGGACAGGGGGCCGGGAGACCCAGTACTTC

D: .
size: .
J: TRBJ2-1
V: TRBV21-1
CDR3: CASSFRGSGSTYNEQFF
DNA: TGTGCCAGCAGCTTTAGGGGTAGCGGGTCAACCTACAATGAGCAGTTCTTC

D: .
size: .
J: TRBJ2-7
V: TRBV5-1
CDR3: CASSLDPRSVIYEQYF
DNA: TGCGCCAGCAGCTTGGACCCCCGGAGCGTCATATACGAGCAGTACTTC

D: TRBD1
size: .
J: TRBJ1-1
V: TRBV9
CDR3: CASSVGAGGLNTEAFF
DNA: TGTGCCAGCAGCGTAGGGGCAGGGGGCCTGAACACTGAAGCTTTCTTT

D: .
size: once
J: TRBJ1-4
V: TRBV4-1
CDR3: CASSQVGGGTNEKLFF
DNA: TGCGCCAGCAGCCAAGTGGGGGGGGGAACTAATGAAAAACTGTTTTTT

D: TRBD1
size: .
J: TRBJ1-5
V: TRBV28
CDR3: CASSSGQGGQPQHF
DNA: TGTGCCAGCAGTTCCGGACAGGGGGGTCAGCCCCAGCATTTT

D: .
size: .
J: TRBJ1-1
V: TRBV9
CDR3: CASSVAPKQSGFTEAFF
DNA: TGTGCCAGCAGCGTAGCTCCAAAACAATCTGGCTTCACTGAAGCTTTCTTT